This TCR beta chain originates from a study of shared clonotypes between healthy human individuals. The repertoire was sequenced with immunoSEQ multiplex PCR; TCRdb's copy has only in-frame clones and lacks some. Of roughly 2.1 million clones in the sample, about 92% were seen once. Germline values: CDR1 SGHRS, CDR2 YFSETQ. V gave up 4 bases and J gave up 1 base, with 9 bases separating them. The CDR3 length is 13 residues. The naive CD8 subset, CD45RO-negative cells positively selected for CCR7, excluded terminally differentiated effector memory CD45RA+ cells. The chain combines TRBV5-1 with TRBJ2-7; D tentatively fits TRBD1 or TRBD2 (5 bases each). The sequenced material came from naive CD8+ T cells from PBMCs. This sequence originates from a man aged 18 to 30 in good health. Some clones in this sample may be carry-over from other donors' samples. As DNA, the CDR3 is TGCGCCAGCAGCGGGGACGGTTCCTACGAGCAGTACTTC. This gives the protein CASSGDGSYEQYF.